The clone carrying this T cell receptor (beta chain) shows up as medium-sized by frequency. TCRdb re-analyzed the 10x single-cell sequencing reads; it lists each CDR3 protein once, without DNA. The sample totals around 1,200 distinct CDR3 sequences. From germline, CDR1 is KGHDR and CDR2 SFDVKD. The CDR3 covers 15 residues. The data were obtained in a study of CD8 T cells in cerebrospinal fluid in Alzheimer's disease. All participants were free of acute infectious disease and in good physical condition. This rearrangement joins TRBV24-1 to TRBJ2-3. This sequence originates from a human donor in good health. Input material: cerebrospinal fluid. CDR3 sequence reads: CATSDRPTSADTQYF.